This T cell receptor beta chain derives from a study of T cells in Graves' hyperthyroidism and ophthalmopathy. The CDR3 regions of TCR beta were amplified from RNA transcripts. HTBI primers were employed in a first-round RT-PCR of the TCR CDR3. TCRdb called the multiplex PCR reads again in MiXCR, with one record for every CDR3 protein. The table lists around 560,000 distinct CDR3 sequences, over 15% of them singletons. PBMCs were collected from a roughly 9.7 ml volume of fresh peripheral blood. With 4 bases removed from V and 0 bases from J, the gap between germline ends came to 10 bases. Germline V lookup: CDR1 SQVTM, CDR2 ANQGSEA. The CDR3 spans 14 residues.

This chain joins TRBV29-1 and TRBJ1-5; D gene ambiguous. The TCR was taken from a young woman with Graves' hyperthyroidism. Material: blood. The CDR3 sequence: CSVVGIDSNQPQHF. The DNA for the CDR3 is TGCAGCGTTGTCGGCATCGATAGCAATCAGCCCCAGCATTTT.